What follows are 22 T cell receptor beta chains derived from one specimen sequenced in a study of blood T cells in healthy people across ages. A second PCR of about 6 to 12 cycles used a sample-barcoded 5' primer and a J-beta primer mix. One entry per CDR3 protein, called by TCRdb with MiXCR from the 5' RACE reads. The sample carries about 640,000 distinct CDR3 sequences, roughly 50% recorded once. The sample taken for sequencing was blood. The receptor source for this set is a man in his sixties in good health.

The rearrangement links TRBV18 to TRBJ1-2; D unclear. The V gene's germline CDR1 is KGHSH and CDR2 LQKENI. The CDR3 has 12 residues. The ends were cut back, 2 bases at V and 8 bases at J, with 9 bases in the middle. The CDR3 region is CASSPDHWGYTF. The CDR3 DNA reads as TGTGCCAGCTCACCAGACCATTGGGGCTACACCTTC.

The chain joins TRBV28 to TRBJ1-2; D gene unclear. V lost 6 bases to trimming and J lost 8 bases, with 19 bases between them. The germline V gene encodes CDR1 MDHEN and CDR2 SYDVKM. This CDR3 has 14 residues. In DNA, the CDR3 is TGTGCCAGCAGGCTGACCGGACGGGGAAGGGGCTACACCTTC. The encoded protein is CASRLTGRGRGYTF.

The table lists this clonotype with a few counts. The rearrangement uses TRBV10-3 and TRBJ2-5; 8 bases map to TRBD2. The CDR3 length is 14 residues. J lost 1 base, V lost 3 bases, and 1 base had no gene match. Germline assignment: CDR1 ENHRY and CDR2 SYGVKD. For the CDR3, the DNA is TGTGCCATCAGTGAACGGGGGGGCCAAGAGACCCAGTACTTC. Its translation is CAISERGGQETQYF.

In this sample, this clonotype turned up a few times. J is TRBJ2-7 and V is TRBV28, with 10 bases matching TRBD1. This CDR3 has 14 residues. The germline V gene has CDR1 MDHEN and CDR2 SYDVKM. V was pared by 6 bases and J by 7 bases, with 9 bases of the junction left unmatched. CDR3 in DNA: TGTGCCAGCAGCTCCGGACAGGGGGGATCGGAGCAGTACTTC. Translating it yields CASSSGQGGSEQYF.

This clonotype was detected a few times. The rearrangement uses TRBV2 and TRBJ2-1; 10 bases are shared with TRBD2. The CDR3 sequence is 15 residues long. With V trimmed by 5 bases and J by 5 bases, 6 bases remained unmatched. Germline loops: CDR1 SNHLY, CDR2 FYNNEI. The CDR3 loop reads CASSPPSGGDNEQFF. CDR3 nucleotide sequence: TGTGCCAGCAGTCCTCCCAGCGGGGGGGACAATGAGCAGTTCTTC.

This clonotype was counted between two and nine times. The chain is built from TRBV20-1 and TRBJ2-1; TRBD1 matches 7 bases. Losses at the gene ends were 8 bases for V and 4 bases for J; bases not matched to a gene: 5. The CDR3 contains 12 residues. Germline values: CDR1 DFQATT, CDR2 SNEGSKA (reference sequence). The CDR3 sequence: CSSGGSYNEQFF. DNA of the CDR3: TGCAGTTCAGGGGGTTCTTACAATGAGCAGTTCTTC.

The rearrangement uses TRBV3-1 and TRBJ2-1, with D unresolved. Germline CDR1 is LGHDT and CDR2 is YNNKEL (reference sequence). V shed 1 base and J shed 6 bases, with 4 bases lying between them. The CDR3 length is 12 residues. The CDR3 loop reads CASSQAVNEQFF. CDR3 nucleotides: TGTGCCAGCAGCCAAGCTGTCAATGAGCAGTTCTTC.

The chain links TRBV9 to TRBJ2-3; no clear D. The germline gives CDR1 SGDLS, CDR2 YYNGEE. V lost 4 bases and J lost 4, with 10 bases in between. The CDR3 runs 13 residues. CDR3 sequence reads: CASSPLVADTQYF. For the CDR3, the DNA is TGTGCCAGCAGCCCCCTCGTCGCAGATACGCAGTATTTT.

V gene TRBV20-1 combines with J gene TRBJ2-1; 11 bases fit TRBD2. Trimming cost V 5 bases and J 10 bases; bases outside gene matches: 7. Germline CDR1 reads DFQATT; CDR2 reads SNEGSKA (reference sequence). This CDR3 region has 13 residues. CDR3: CSARLAGGREQFF. The CDR3 nucleotides are TGCAGTGCTCGGCTAGCGGGGGGCAGGGAGCAGTTCTTC.

This clonotype appeared a single time. At one of its ends the junction is not consistent with the germline gene, which may arise from a read error. The rearrangement links TRBV7-2 to TRBJ2-3; 7 bases are a match to TRBD2. CDR1 SGHTA and CDR2 FQGNSA come from the germline V gene. CDR3 size: 15 residues. The CDR3 is CAGRPPGGSADTQYF. The DNA of the CDR3 is TGTGCCGGCAGGCCCCCCGGGGGGAGCGCAGATACGCAGTATTTT. Complete variable domain (other parts from reference TRBV7-2 and TRBJ2-3): GAGVSQSPSNKVTEKGKDVELRCDPISGHTALYWYRQSLGQGLEFLIYFQGNSAPDKSGLPSDRFSAERTGGSVSTLTIQRTQQEDSAVYLCAGRPPGGSADTQYFGPGTRLTVL.

The chain links TRBV4-3 to TRBJ1-6; no firm D call. The CDR3 sequence is 14 residues long. V lost 0 bases to trimming and J lost 14 bases, with 14 bases between them. CDR1 is LGHNA, CDR2 YSLEER, per germline. The CDR3 DNA sequence: TGCGCCAGCAGCCAAGATCCCGAGACTCTGTCCCTCCACTTT. This gives the protein CASSQDPETLSLHF.

This clonotype has just one count. The J gene is TRBJ1-1, the V gene TRBV7-8; D ambiguous. Germline CDR1 SGHVS, CDR2 FQNEAQ. Trimming shortened V by 3 bases and J by 5 bases, and 13 bases separated the two germline ends. The CDR3 runs 14 residues. CDR3 sequence: CASSFAPRRTEAFF. For the CDR3, the DNA is TGTGCCAGCAGCTTCGCCCCCCGGCGGACTGAAGCTTTCTTT.

The chain links TRBV5-1 to TRBJ2-7; D is possibly TRBD2 (6 bases). V was shortened by 8 bases and J by 3 bases, with 15 bases between the two germline ends. From germline, CDR1 is SGHRS and CDR2 YFSETQ. The CDR3 sequence is 13 residues long. CDR3 amino acids: CASQSGPGYEQYF. CDR3 bases: TGCGCCAGTCAGAGCGGGCCTGGCTACGAGCAGTACTTC.

This clonotype was detected only a few times. The chain couples TRBV20-1 to TRBJ2-1, with D perhaps TRBD2 (5 bases). Trimming took 1 base from V and 0 from J, leaving 10 bases between them. Germline CDR1 and CDR2: DFQATT and SNEGSKA (reference sequence). This CDR3 comprises 15 residues. The chain's CDR3 is CSARVYRDSYNEQFF. The CDR3 DNA reads as TGCAGTGCTAGAGTGTACCGGGACTCCTACAATGAGCAGTTCTTC.

The gene calls are TRBV7-2 and TRBJ2-7; 11 bases are a match to TRBD2. The CDR3 loop spans 15 amino acids. Trimming removed 4 bases from V and 4 bases from J; junction bases left unmatched: 6. CDR1 and CDR2 (germline): SGHTA, FQGNSA. In DNA, the CDR3 is TGTGCCAGCAGCTCCGTAGCGGGAGGGCGTTACGAGCAGTACTTC. It is translated as CASSSVAGGRYEQYF.

This clonotype came up a few times. This chain connects TRBV10-3 to TRBJ2-5, with 7 bases fitting TRBD2. Germline lookup yields CDR1 ENHRY and CDR2 SYGVKD. This CDR3 region has 13 residues. V lost 2 bases and J lost 11; bases outside the gene matches: 8. CDR3 protein: CAISEGTAGEQYF. DNA of the CDR3: TGTGCCATCAGTGAGGGGACGGCGGGGGAGCAGTACTTC.

The chain links TRBV2 to TRBJ1-2; 8 bases match TRBD1. Germline CDR1 is SNHLY and CDR2 is FYNNEI. This CDR3 contains 15 residues. After removal of 4 bases from V and 6 bases from J, the junction contained 10 bases not matched to a gene. The CDR3 protein is CASSGYAGTGNGYTF. The CDR3 DNA follows: TGTGCCAGCAGTGGGTACGCCGGGACAGGAAATGGCTACACCTTC.

V gene TRBV20-1 combines with J gene TRBJ2-4; 8 bases are a match to TRBD2. The CDR3 spans 14 residues. After removal of 1 base from V and 6 bases from J, the junction contained 5 bases not matched to a gene. The germline CDR1 and CDR2 sequences are DFQATT and SNEGSKA (reference sequence). The CDR3 region is CSARAGGPGNIQYF. The DNA of the CDR3 is TGCAGTGCTAGAGCGGGGGGGCCGGGAAACATTCAGTACTTC.

This chain uses TRBV29-1 with TRBJ2-3, with D tentatively TRBD2 (6 bases). The length of the CDR3 is 13 residues. Germline V CDR1 and CDR2: SQVTM, ANQGSEA. V lost 6 bases to trimming and J lost 0 bases, with 10 bases between them. This chain's CDR3 is CSVAGSSTDTQYF. The DNA for the CDR3 is TGCAGCGTGGCGGGATCTAGCACAGATACGCAGTATTTT.

The genes are TRBV6-5 and TRBJ1-3; D gene unclear. Germline CDR1 is MNHEY and CDR2 is SVGAGI. The V and J ends lost 0 bases and 0 bases respectively, with 6 bases between them. This CDR3 is built from 15 residues. The CDR3 region is CASSYSSISGNTIYF. As DNA, the CDR3 is TGTGCCAGCAGTTACTCCTCCATCTCTGGAAACACCATATATTTT.

This clonotype was observed a few times. J is TRBJ2-5 and V is TRBV12-3 or TRBV12-4, with 10 bases matching TRBD2. Trimming cost V 5 bases and J 4 bases; bases outside gene matches: 7. This CDR3 contains 15 residues. The CDR3, as DNA: TGTGCCAGCAGTCAACTAGCGGGGAGAGGAGAGACCCAGTACTTC. Its protein is CASSQLAGRGETQYF.

CDR3: CASSLDLASPLHF. As DNA, the CDR3 is TGTGCCAGCAGCTTAGATCTGGCATCACCCCTCCACTTT. V usage is TRBV11-2 and J usage is TRBJ1-6; D gene unclear. This CDR3 has 13 amino acids. V was trimmed by 0 bases and J by 10 bases, leaving 7 bases between them. Germline V gene lookup returns CDR1 SGHAT and CDR2 FQNNGV.